The sequence of this T cell receptor beta chain was determined in a study of T cells in Graves' hyperthyroidism and ophthalmopathy (dated by TCRdb to about 2019). Regarding the complete study: Peripheral blood was collected at initial diagnosis, before any treatment. TCR V-J signatures able to tell the groups apart were searched for in a discovery cohort of 90 to 100 patients, of whom under 45 had Graves' ophthalmopathy and 55 to 65 had stable Graves' hyperthyroidism. An independent validation cohort of 18 to 20 hyperthyroidism patients and 15 or so patients who later progressed to ophthalmopathy tested prospective prediction of ophthalmopathy. The 100 or so discovery patients were divided at random into training and test sets in a 7:3 ratio. Thyroid tissue and blood T-cell repertoires from six Graves' hyperthyroidism patients were also compared in the study. Following sampling, methimazole starting at 30 mg daily was given to hyperthyroidism patients, and high-dose intravenous methylprednisolone was given to ophthalmopathy patients. According to the paper, TCR Vbeta CDR3 sequencing was carried out on around 140 peripheral blood samples, which came from under 50 ophthalmopathy, 70 to 80 hyperthyroidism and some 17 progressor patients.

Ophthalmopathy patients had moderately to severely active disease, Clinical Activity Score of at least 3, NOSPECS grade of at least 4, and duration under 3 months. Exclusion was applied to patients with uncontrolled infections, other autoimmune diseases, pregnancy or lactation. Diagnoses were based on clinical symptoms, serum thyroxine and TRAb, thyroid ultrasound and orbital computed tomography. Ficoll-Paque density gradient centrifugation was used to isolate PBMCs from approximately 11 ml of fresh peripheral blood. Total RNA was extracted with Trizol reagent, and quality was checked on an Agilent 2100 Bioanalyzer. Amplification of TCR beta CDR3 regions was carried out from RNA transcripts. A first-round RT-PCR of the TCR CDR3 used the HTBI primer set with the Qiagen OneStep RT-PCR kit. A second multiplex PCR round built the libraries, followed by size selection and purification. The libraries were sequenced on an Illumina HiSeq2000 using paired-end 100 bp reads. The authors' pipeline ran thus. Raw data were processed with SOAPnuke, discarding reads with adapters, uncalled bases, mean Phred below 15, or no exact constant-primer or identifier match. High-quality paired reads were merged using COPE v1.2.5, and each unique nucleotide sequence was defined as a clonotype. Clonotypes were aligned to IMGT TRBV, TRBD and TRBJ reference segments using MiTCR v1.1. Analysis was restricted to V-J combinations with a frequency above 0.0001, which covered 99% to 99.2% of repertoires. A TCS score was defined as the ratio between F50 (clonal expansion) and ExV (chaos), using BLOSUM62-based TCRdist between CDR3 peptides within each V-J. Welch's t-statistics and random forest reduced 500 to 650 V-J features to 13, which were used in a naive Bayes classifier (R e1071). TCRdb applied fastp at Q25 and MiXCR to the public reads, then kept only in-frame beta chains. A single entry per CDR3 protein holds the most common genes and DNA from its merged rows. TCRdb, rather than the study authors, made the V and J calls. For this sample there are 450,000 to 650,000 distinct CDR3 sequences; more than 13% appear just once. Clones ranked in the top ten supply 7.1% of the sample.

Sequences GTSNPN (CDR1) and SVGIG (CDR2) are obtained from the germline V gene (reference sequence). The germline ends are 17 bases apart after V is trimmed by 3 bases and J by 4 bases. The CDR3 spans 15 residues, from the cysteine through the phenylalanine. Only the CDR3 region is kept as DNA, spanning 45 bases read in frame from base 1. This clonotype showed up many times. Its binding antigen is unknown. The input lacks base qualities; no much larger clone sits a single base away. General conclusions and limits of the study: Sample size was not statistically predetermined, and blinding of investigators to group allocation was not performed. In validation, progression to ophthalmopathy was predicted by the model with 70% to 71% sensitivity and nearly 75% specificity, a median of about 6.4 months before onset. Ophthalmopathy was separated from stable hyperthyroidism by a 13 V-J signature model, with approximately 90% sensitivity and roughly 81% specificity obtained in cross-validation and 80%/75% obtained in testing. Most expanded thyroid clonotypes (frequency above 0.001) were also detected in blood, a finding suggesting that blood repertoires may reflect thyroid immune responses.

The rearranged chain carries TRBV30 and TRBJ2-3, with an unclear D gene assignment. The sequence was collected from a woman younger than 30 with Graves' ophthalmopathy. The sample taken for sequencing was blood. The DNA sequence reads TGTGCCTGGAGCCCACGTATGAGGCGAGCAGATACGCAGTATTTT. It translates as CAWSPRMRRADTQYF.